The T cell receptor (beta chain) described here comes from a study of blood T cell repertoires in COVID-19 (dated by TCRdb to 2020 to 2022). Some background on the complete study: The collaborator samples originated in the United States, Italy and Spain and spanned the acute and convalescent phases of COVID-19. The prospective study material was composed of cDNA or gDNA derived from T cells, B-cell-depleted T cells, or PBMCs. The dataset comprised deeply sampled blood TCRbeta repertoires from subjects exposed to, actively infected with, or recovered from COVID-19. The repertoires were released in a freely available public database intended as a resource for research on the immune response to SARS-CoV-2. Samples came from the ongoing ImmuneRACE study (first 160 participants) plus 1,254 subjects from 6 global collaborators. Nearly every sample came with metadata listing a de-identified subject ID, COVID-19 status, age in years and sex. HLA class I and class II types, where available, came from metadata supplied by the sample provider rather than from assay-based typing. Overall study outcomes, separate from this receptor: The amount of clinical and demographic metadata varied by source and participant and was provided uncurated.

TCRbeta CDR3 regions were amplified from genomic DNA by means of the immunoSEQ Assay, a bias-controlled multiplex PCR. The study's own analysis went as follows. Within the assay, amplification of reference gene primers was used to estimate how many nucleated cells each sample contained. To quantify the absolute abundance of each unique TCRbeta CDR3 rearrangement, sequence reads were collapsed and filtered. For each sample, productive Simpson clonality was calculated by taking the square root of Simpson's diversity index across productive rearrangements. TCRdb mirrors the immuneACCESS table, restricted to in-frame sequences. Some clones are absent from its copies; in checked studies, under half trace to an unresolved V gene, and the reason for the others is unknown. Clonal size and the V and J genes are those of that table, whereas D and trimming came from the DNA. In all, the sample holds about 480,000 clones, and approximately 90% of those were seen once. Roughly 1.8% of the sample is taken by the ten largest.

In the prospective study, participants were roughly 18 to 89 years old, resided in 20 to 30 geographic areas of the United States, and were enrolled through a virtual design. To assign participants to cohorts, the prospective study relied on clinical history that participants themselves reported in a screening survey and a study questionnaire. Each participant in the prospective study had whole blood, serum and a nasopharyngeal or oropharyngeal swab collected by mobile phlebotomists. Prospective study participants could optionally give additional blood draws and questionnaires over an approximately 2-month period. Prospective study blood samples were shipped either frozen or at room temperature before DNA extraction. Details on this clone: The antigen it recognizes is unknown. Base-call qualities are not available, and no considerably larger clone is one nucleotide away.

The CDR3 holds 15 amino acids from the cysteine to the phenylalanine. The read is trimmed to its CDR3 DNA, 45 bases read in frame from base 1. The germline ends are 16 bases apart after V is trimmed by 7 bases and J by 0 bases. As encoded in the germline V gene, CDR1 is MNHEY while CDR2 is SVGAGI. The sample was PBMCs or T cells enriched from blood (not recorded which). This TCR was recovered from a woman in her late teens or twenties with acute COVID-19. The rearranged segments are TRBV6-5 and TRBJ2-7; there is no confident call for the D gene. The CDR3 protein sequence reads: CASKHSLLHSYEQYF. At the DNA level, the sequence is TGTGCCAGCAAACACAGCCTATTGCACTCCTACGAGCAGTACTTC.